This T cell receptor (beta chain) was identified during a study of identical twins. There are 13 residues in the CDR3. Trimming pared 5 bases from V and 10 bases from J, leaving 15 bases between. The germline gives CDR1 SGHNT, CDR2 YENEEA. TCRdb independently ran MiXCR on the 5' RACE reads; one entry per CDR3 protein. Of approximately 590,000 distinct CDR3 sequences detected, approximately 9.6% appear once; the ten largest clones hold around 3.1%. The sample was also linked to a second study, of yellow fever vaccine responses in identical twins.

The chain carries TRBV11-3 and TRBJ2-1, with D perhaps matching TRBD2 (5 bases). The sequencing sample was made of PBMCs. The TCR was taken from a young woman in good health. This chain's CDR3 is CASSPVSVGEQFF. The CDR3 DNA is TGTGCCAGCAGCCCAGTTAGCGTTGGCGAGCAGTTCTTC.